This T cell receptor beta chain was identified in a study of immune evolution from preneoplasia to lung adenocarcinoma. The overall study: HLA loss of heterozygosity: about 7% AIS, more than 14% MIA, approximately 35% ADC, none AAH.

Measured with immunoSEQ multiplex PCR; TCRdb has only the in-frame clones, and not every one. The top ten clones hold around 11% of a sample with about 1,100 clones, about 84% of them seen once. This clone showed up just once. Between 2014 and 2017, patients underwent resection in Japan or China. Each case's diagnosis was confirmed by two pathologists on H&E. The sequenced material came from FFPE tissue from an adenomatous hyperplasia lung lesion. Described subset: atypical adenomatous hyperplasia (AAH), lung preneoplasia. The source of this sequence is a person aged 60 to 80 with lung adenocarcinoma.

CDR3 coding DNA: TGTGCCAGCAGCTCCACAGGGGGTGGAAATTCACCCCTCCACTTT. Residues: CASSSTGGGNSPLHF. This chain links TRBV7-9 with TRBJ1-6; TRBD1 matches 8 bases. Germline CDR1 is SEHNR and CDR2 is FQNEAQ (reference sequence). This CDR3 comprises 15 residues. The V gene end was trimmed by 4 bases and the J gene end by 7 bases; junction bases not matched to a gene: 6.